Many counts were recorded for the clone carrying this T cell receptor (beta chain). TCR beta CDR3 amplification used RNA transcripts. In the first round, RT-PCR was carried out with HTBI primers, and a multiplex PCR formed the second round. TCRdb reprocessed the multiplex PCR reads via MiXCR and lists one record per CDR3 protein. The data hold approximately 460,000 distinct CDR3 sequences, with 14% observed a single time. The entry originates in a study of Graves' ophthalmopathy and Graves' hyperthyroidism. Clinical symptoms, serum thyroxine, TRAb, thyroid ultrasound and orbital computed tomography were relied on for diagnosis. V lost 5 bases and J lost 2, with 13 bases in between. The CDR3 sequence is 14 residues long. CDR1 MNHEY and CDR2 SMNVEV come from the germline V gene (reference sequence).

The TCR comes from a woman in her thirties with Graves' ophthalmopathy. Sequencing was done on a sample of blood. The gene calls are TRBV27 and TRBJ2-7; perhaps TRBD2 as D (7 bases). The CDR3 region has the DNA TGTGCCAGCAGTCGGGGGGCAGGGGCCTACGAGCAGTACTTC. This sequence encodes CASSRGAGAYEQYF.